Given below is one TCR beta chain in context. V shed 2 bases, J shed 3 bases, and the junction held 1 base outside the gene matches. This CDR3 region has 15 residues. Germline V gene sequence: CDR1 MNHNY, CDR2 SVGAGI (reference sequence). The data are from a study of shared clonotypes between healthy human individuals. Repertoires were generated with immunoSEQ multiplex PCR, while TCRdb's copy carries only in-frame clones and drops some. The table has over a million clones, over 95% seen once. The material sequenced was naive CD4+ T cells sorted from blood. The subset was: CD45RA+ positively selected. V and J are TRBV6-6 and TRBJ2-7; TRBD2 agrees at 13 bases. The TCR originated in a man aged 30 to 39 in good health. CDR3 in amino acids: CASSYGLAGDYEQYF. For the CDR3, the DNA is TGTGCCAGCAGTTACGGACTAGCGGGAGACTACGAGCAGTACTTC.